Below are 6 T cell receptor beta chains sequenced from a single sample in a study of OX40 agonist ivuxolimab in advanced cancers. Data came from immunoSEQ multiplex PCR; TCRdb stores just in-frame clones and leaves some out. The sample holds about 89,000 clones, 88% seen once. The sample consisted of CD4+ or CD8+ T cells sorted from blood, taken in a trial of the OX40 agonist ivuxolimab. These receptors were collected from an adult with an advanced solid tumor such as melanoma, head and neck, liver or kidney cancer.

The chain combines TRBV11-3 with TRBJ2-7; possibly TRBD2 for D (6 bases). The V gene lost 1 base and the J gene lost 2 bases, with 12 bases spanning the gap. Germline CDR1 and CDR2: SGHNT and YENEEA. The CDR3 covers 15 residues. CDR3 loop: CASSLGGTPPYEQYF. The CDR3 coding sequence is TGTGCCAGCAGCTTAGGAGGGACTCCCCCCTACGAGCAGTACTTC.

The chain combines TRBV2 with TRBJ2-2, with 10 bases that match TRBD2. The CDR3 is 16 amino acids. Trimming at V came to 4 bases and at J to 6 bases, leaving 8 bases not matched to a gene. Germline V gene data show CDR1 as SNHLY and CDR2 as FYNNEI. The CDR3 coding sequence is TGTGCCAGCAGTGTGGCTAGCGGGGGCTCGGCCGGGGAGCTGTTTTTT. Amino acid sequence: CASSVASGGSAGELFF.

The gene calls are TRBV6-5 and TRBJ2-7, with D tentatively TRBD1 or TRBD2 (5 bases each). Trimming removed 5 bases from V and 2 bases from J, with 13 bases in between. Looked up from germline, CDR1 is MNHEY and CDR2 is SVGAGI. The CDR3 contains 14 residues. The CDR3 loop is CASSLRDGAYEQYF. CDR3 bases: TGTGCCAGCAGTCTCCGGGACGGAGCCTACGAGCAGTACTTC.

The rearrangement uses TRBV18 and TRBJ1-1; D unclear. The CDR3 loop spans 15 amino acids. Deletions cut 2 bases from V and 0 bases from J, with 10 bases between. CDR1 is KGHSH, CDR2 LQKENI, per germline. CDR3 sequence reads: CASSPSTSLNTEAFF. For the CDR3, the DNA is TGTGCCAGCTCACCAAGTACCAGTCTGAACACTGAAGCTTTCTTT.

The chain is built from TRBV27 and TRBJ2-3; 9 bases fit TRBD1. Trimming cost V 5 bases and J 2 bases; bases outside gene matches: 5. CDR1 is MNHEY, CDR2 SMNVEV, per germline (reference sequence). The CDR3 has 15 residues. CDR3 sequence reads: CASSPWDRDTDTQYF. In DNA form, the CDR3 reads TGTGCCAGCAGTCCGTGGGACAGGGACACAGATACGCAGTATTTT.

The chain is built from TRBV19 and TRBJ2-1; D unresolved. From germline, CDR1 is LNHDA and CDR2 SQIVND (reference sequence). CDR3 length: 14 residues. Trimming left V 5 bases short and J 3 bases short, with 11 bases between. The chain's CDR3 is CASSGRTIYNEQFF. The CDR3 DNA reads as TGTGCCAGTAGTGGCAGGACCATCTACAATGAGCAGTTCTTC.